This T cell receptor (beta chain) is drawn from a study of Graves' ophthalmopathy and Graves' hyperthyroidism. TCR beta CDR3 amplification used RNA transcripts. RT-PCR with HTBI primers came first, then second-round multiplex PCR. MiXCR, run by TCRdb on the multiplex PCR reads, gives a single entry per CDR3 protein. The sample lists about 210,000 distinct CDR3 sequences, roughly 27% occurring once. The CDR3 has 12 residues. V dropped 7 bases and J dropped 0 bases, with 6 bases sitting between them. Germline V gene lookup returns CDR1 MDHEN and CDR2 SYDVKM. This chain connects TRBV28 to TRBJ2-5; no clear D. Sequencing used peripheral blood. The sequence was obtained from a man aged 45-65 years with Graves' ophthalmopathy. CDR3 in DNA: TGTGCCAGCAAGGAAAACCAAGAGACCCAGTACTTC. Translating it yields CASKENQETQYF. Supplemented by reference TRBV28 and TRBJ2-5, the full variable domain reads DVKVTQSSRYLVKRTGEKVFLECVQDMDHENMFWYRQDPGLGLRLIYFSYDVKMKEKGDIPEGYSVSREKKERFSLILESASTNQTSMYLCASKENQETQYFGPGTRLLVL.